Below, one TCR beta chain is given with its context. This entry is derived from a study of CD8 T cells in Susac syndrome. The germline CDR1 and CDR2 sequences are GTSNPN and SVGIG (reference sequence). The CDR3 has 15 residues. V was pared by 0 bases and J by 8 bases, with 16 bases between. Random hexamers were used to reverse transcribe the RNA input (roughly 0.5 to 1 ug). Each CDR3 protein gets one entry after TCRdb re-called the immunoSEQ multiplex PCR reads with MiXCR. Of around 170,000 distinct CDR3 sequences in the sample, 85% to 95% were seen once. Sequencing was carried out using CD8+ T cells from PBMCs. This TCR was recovered from a human donor with Susac syndrome. The V and J genes are TRBV30 and TRBJ1-4; D is unclear. The CDR3 bases are TGTGCCTGGAGTGTAGGTTCTGTCAGTTTCGAAAAACTGTTTTTT. It translates to CAWSVGSVSFEKLFF.